A selection of T cell receptor beta chains follows, all from one sample in a study of CD8+ T cells in alopecia areata. Sequencing was performed with immunoSEQ multiplex PCR; in TCRdb, only in-frame clones are kept and a portion is missing. The sample has 100,000 to 120,000 clones, 56% seen once. Sequencing was performed on CD4+ T cells sorted from blood, taken at week 24, from a patient treated with tofacitinib. The receptors shown here come from a human donor with alopecia areata. Each CDR3 is given with its conserved first and last residue. Fields, in order: D gene, clone size, J gene, V gene, CDR3 protein, CDR3 DNA. The D gene is left open where the match is weak. Only part of the rows carry a size: once, few, many, or a class if the clone is expanded.

>TRBD2|.|TRBJ2-7|TRBV2
CASSGLAVTYEQYF
TGTGCCAGCAGTGGACTAGCGGTAACCTACGAGCAGTACTTC
>.|.|TRBJ2-1|TRBV10-2
CASSEWGPNNEQFF
TGCGCCAGCAGTGAATGGGGGCCAAACAATGAGCAGTTCTTC
>TRBD2|.|TRBJ2-3|TRBV29-1
CSVGTRNTDTQYF
TGCAGCGTTGGGACTAGGAACACAGATACGCAGTATTTT
>TRBD1|.|TRBJ2-7|TRBV5-1
CASSLTGGYEQYF
TGCGCCAGCAGCTTGACAGGGGGCTACGAGCAGTACTTC
>TRBD2|.|TRBJ2-2|TRBV7-2
CASSLRLAGAGELFF
TGTGCCAGCAGCTTAAGGCTAGCGGGGGCCGGGGAGCTGTTTTTT
>.|.|TRBJ1-2|TRBV4-1
CASSQDWGAGSYGYTF
TGCGCCAGCAGCCAAGATTGGGGAGCGGGGAGTTATGGCTACACCTTC
>.|.|TRBJ2-5|TRBV21-1
CASILVAGGRGTQYF
TGTGCCAGCATACTCGTAGCGGGCGGTCGAGGGACCCAGTACTTC
>.|.|TRBJ2-3|TRBV7-2
CASSPQTGVDTQYF
TGTGCCAGCAGCCCCCAGACCGGGGTGGATACGCAGTATTTT
>.|.|TRBJ2-6|TRBV5-1
CASSLAAAGANVLTF
TGCGCCAGCAGCTTGGCGGCGGCTGGGGCCAACGTCCTGACTTTC
>TRBD1|few|TRBJ2-7|TRBV30
CAFSGTAEQYF
TGTGCCTTCTCCGGGACAGCCGAGCAGTACTTC
>.|few|TRBJ1-2|TRBV27
CASSLSMIGNYGYTF
TGTGCCAGCAGTTTATCCATGATTGGGAACTATGGCTACACCTTC
>.|.|TRBJ1-6|TRBV7-2
CASSRGGGSYNSPLHF
TGTGCCAGCAGCCGTGGTGGGGGATCCTATAATTCACCCCTCCACTTT
>.|.|TRBJ1-1|TRBV19
CASSSARATEAFF
TGTGCCAGTAGTAGCGCCAGGGCCACTGAAGCTTTCTTT
>.|.|TRBJ2-1|TRBV5-1
CAGRTLGAENEQFF
TGCGCCGGCAGGACTTTGGGGGCGGAGAATGAGCAGTTCTTC
>.|once|TRBJ1-4|TRBV7-7
CASSLGGRTNEKLFF
TGTGCTAGCAGCTTAGGAGGGCGGACTAATGAAAAACTGTTTTTT
>.|once|TRBJ2-7|TRBV5-4
CASSLPLSEQYF
TGTGCCAGCAGCTTGCCCTTGTCGGAACAGTACTTC
>.|.|TRBJ1-6|TRBV6-5
CASRYRASPLHF
TGTGCCAGCAGATATCGGGCGTCACCCCTCCACTTT
>TRBD2|.|TRBJ2-5|TRBV10-3
CATGRGGSQETQYF
TGTGCCACCGGACGGGGGGGGTCCCAAGAGACCCAGTACTTC